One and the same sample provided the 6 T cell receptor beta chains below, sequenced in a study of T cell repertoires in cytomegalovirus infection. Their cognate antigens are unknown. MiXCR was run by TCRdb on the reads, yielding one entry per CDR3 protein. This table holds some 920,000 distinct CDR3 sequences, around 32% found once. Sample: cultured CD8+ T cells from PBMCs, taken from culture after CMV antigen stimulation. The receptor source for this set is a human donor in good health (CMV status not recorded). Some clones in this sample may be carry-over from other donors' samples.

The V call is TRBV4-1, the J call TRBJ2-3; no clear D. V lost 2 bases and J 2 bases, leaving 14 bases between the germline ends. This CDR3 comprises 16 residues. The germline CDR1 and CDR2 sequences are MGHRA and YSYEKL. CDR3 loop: CASSQWVDAFTDTQYF. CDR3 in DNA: TGCGCCAGCAGCCAATGGGTGGACGCTTTCACAGATACGCAGTATTTT.

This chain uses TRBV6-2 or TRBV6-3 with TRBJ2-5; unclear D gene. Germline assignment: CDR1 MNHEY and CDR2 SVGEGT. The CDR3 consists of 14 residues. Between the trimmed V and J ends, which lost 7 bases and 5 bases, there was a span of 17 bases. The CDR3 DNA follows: TGTGCCAGCAATATTATTGCAGTGTGGGAGACCCAGTACTTC. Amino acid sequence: CASNIIAVWETQYF.

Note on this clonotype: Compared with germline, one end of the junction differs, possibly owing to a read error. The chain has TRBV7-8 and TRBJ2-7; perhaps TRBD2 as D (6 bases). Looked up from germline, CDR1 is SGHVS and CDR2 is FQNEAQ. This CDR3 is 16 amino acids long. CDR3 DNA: TGTGCCAGCAGCTTAGCGGGGGGTTTCAGCTCCTACGAGCAGTGCTTC. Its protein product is CASSLAGGFSSYEQCF.

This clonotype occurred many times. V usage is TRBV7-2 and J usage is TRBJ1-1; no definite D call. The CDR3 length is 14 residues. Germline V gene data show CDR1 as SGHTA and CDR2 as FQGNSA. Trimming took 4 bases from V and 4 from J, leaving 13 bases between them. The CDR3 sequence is CASSSTGLGTEAFF. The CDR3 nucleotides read TGTGCCAGCAGCTCTACGGGCTTAGGCACTGAAGCTTTCTTT.

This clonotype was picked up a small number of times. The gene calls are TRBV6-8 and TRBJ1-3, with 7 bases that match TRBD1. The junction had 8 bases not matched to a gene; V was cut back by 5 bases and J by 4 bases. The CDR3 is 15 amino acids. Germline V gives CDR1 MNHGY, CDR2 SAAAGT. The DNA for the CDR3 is TGTGCCAGCAGTAAACGGGCGACAGGGGGAAACACCATATATTTT. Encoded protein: CASSKRATGGNTIYF.

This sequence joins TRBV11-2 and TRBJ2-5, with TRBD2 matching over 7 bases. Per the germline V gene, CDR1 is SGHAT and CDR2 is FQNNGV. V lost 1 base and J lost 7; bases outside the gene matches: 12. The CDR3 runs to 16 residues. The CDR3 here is CASSLGSLADPGTQYF. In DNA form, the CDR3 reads TGTGCCAGCAGCTTAGGTTCCCTAGCGGACCCAGGGACCCAGTACTTC.